These 11 T cell receptor beta chains were sequenced from one sample in a study of tumor and adjacent non-tumor tissue in lung cancer. TCRbeta libraries were built with three rounds of nested PCR, modified from ARM-PCR. TCRdb redid the calling of the multiplex PCR reads with MiXCR, one entry per CDR3 protein. The table has 50,000 to 60,000 distinct CDR3 sequences, 74% seen once. The template was RNA from unsorted bulk tissue. Distant lung tissue was collected more than 3 cm away from the tumor edge. The source material was distant non-tumor lung tissue. Every receptor here comes from an older woman with non-small cell lung cancer.

Details on this clonotype: The germline gene is not matched at one end of the junction; a read error may be the cause. The chain recombines TRBV28 with TRBJ1-5, with D maybe TRBD1 (6 bases). The CDR3 is 18 amino acids. CDR1 and CDR2 (germline): MDHEN, SYDVKM. This CDR3 reads CASSLSGKGGISSQPQHF. The CDR3 region has the DNA TGTGCCAGCAGTTTATCAGGAAAGGGGGGGATAAGCAGTCAGCCCCAGCATTTT.

Remarks on this clonotype: One end of the junction varies from germline; a read error may be responsible. V usage is TRBV6-5 and J usage is TRBJ2-7; D is perhaps TRBD2 (5 bases). CDR1 is MNHEY, CDR2 SVGAGI, per germline. CDR3 size: 15 residues. The CDR3: CVSSYSGSPGCEQYF. The CDR3, as DNA: TGTGTCAGCAGTTACTCGGGGAGCCCCGGCTGCGAGCAGTACTTC.

The chain combines TRBV11-1 with TRBJ2-1; the D is unclear. Germline values: CDR1 SGHAT, CDR2 FQDESV (reference sequence). The CDR3 consists of 14 residues. With 10 bases removed from V and 8 bases from J, the gap between germline ends came to 21 bases. In nucleotides, the CDR3 is TGTGCCAACAGTCGGGCCGGTGGATTCGATGAGCAGTTCTTC. Translating gives CANSRAGGFDEQFF.

In the case of this clonotype: A junction end diverges from the germline sequence, so it may reflect a read error. The chain links TRBV11-1 to TRBJ2-2; 12 nucleotides match TRBD2. The CDR3 extends over 17 amino acids. Germline V CDR1 and CDR2: SGHAT, FQDESV (reference sequence). In DNA, the CDR3 is TGTGCCAACAGCCCGCGACTAGCGGGAGAATACACCGGGGAACTGTTTTTT. Amino acid sequence: CANSPRLAGEYTGELFF.

Of note for this clonotype: Without the conserved terminal phenylalanine or tryptophan, this CDR3 likely stems from a read error. No DNA is shown, since the ends of the CDR3 on it are uncertain; the CDR3 is the one TCRdb lists. The V and J genes are TRBV29-1 and TRBJ2-2; the tabulated D call, TRBD1, remains unverified against the DNA. The CDR3 numbers 14 amino acids, ends counted. Germline V gene lookup returns CDR1 SQVTM and CDR2 ANQGSEA. CDR3 amino acids: CSVTRTTNIGELFI.

The J gene is TRBJ2-5, the V gene TRBV11-2, with 7 bases matching TRBD2. This CDR3 is 15 amino acids long. J gave up 5 bases and V 6 bases, and 12 bases lay outside the gene matches. The germline V gene has CDR1 SGHAT and CDR2 FQNNGV. The CDR3 region is CASSPSGDTGETQYF. DNA of the CDR3: TGTGCCAGCAGTCCCAGCGGGGATACGGGGGAGACCCAGTACTTC.

This clonotype is a singleton in its sample. The V call is TRBV6-1, the J call TRBJ1-6; D gene unclear. Germline lookup yields CDR1 MNHNS and CDR2 SASEGT. The CDR3 length is 15 residues. The ends were cut back, 4 bases at V and 8 bases at J, with 15 bases in the middle. In nucleotides, the CDR3 is TGTGCCAGCAGTGCGGTAGGAGGCGTTTATTCACCCCTCCACTTT. It yields the protein CASSAVGGVYSPLHF.

Only a few counts were recorded for this clonotype. The rearrangement links TRBV6-2 or TRBV6-3 to TRBJ2-7; TRBD1 is a possible D gene (6 bases). V lost 11 bases and J 1 base, leaving 15 bases between the germline ends. The CDR3 is 13 amino acids. In germline, CDR1 is MNHEY, CDR2 SVGEGT. The DNA of the CDR3 is TGTGCCTACAGTAGACAGGAATCCTACGAGCAGTACTTC. Residues: CAYSRQESYEQYF.

A word on this clonotype: The germline gene is not matched at one end of the junction; a read error may be the cause. The J gene is TRBJ2-7, the V gene TRBV11-3, with D possibly matching TRBD2 (6 bases). Germline CDR1 SGHNT, CDR2 YENEEA. This CDR3 is built from 11 residues. CDR3 coding DNA: TGTGCCGGCAGCTCAGGGACTCGACAATACTTC. Protein: CAGSSGTRQYF.

Regarding this clonotype: Germline and junction disagree at one end, which may indicate a read error. The rearrangement uses TRBV27 and TRBJ1-6; D is undetermined. Per the germline V gene, CDR1 is MNHEY and CDR2 is SMNVEV (reference sequence). CDR3 length equals 15 residues. The CDR3 DNA is TGTACCAGCAGCTTGTTGGCGGGGAGGAATTCACCCCTCCACTTT. Protein sequence: CTSSLLAGRNSPLHF.

The chain employs TRBV29-1 and TRBJ2-5; tentative D call: TRBD2 (5 bases). The CDR3 runs to 11 residues. Germline CDR1 reads SQVTM; CDR2 reads ANQGSEA. The CDR3 DNA reads as TGCGGCGCTCCCCGAGGAGGGACCCAGTACTTC. This sequence encodes CGAPRGGTQYF.